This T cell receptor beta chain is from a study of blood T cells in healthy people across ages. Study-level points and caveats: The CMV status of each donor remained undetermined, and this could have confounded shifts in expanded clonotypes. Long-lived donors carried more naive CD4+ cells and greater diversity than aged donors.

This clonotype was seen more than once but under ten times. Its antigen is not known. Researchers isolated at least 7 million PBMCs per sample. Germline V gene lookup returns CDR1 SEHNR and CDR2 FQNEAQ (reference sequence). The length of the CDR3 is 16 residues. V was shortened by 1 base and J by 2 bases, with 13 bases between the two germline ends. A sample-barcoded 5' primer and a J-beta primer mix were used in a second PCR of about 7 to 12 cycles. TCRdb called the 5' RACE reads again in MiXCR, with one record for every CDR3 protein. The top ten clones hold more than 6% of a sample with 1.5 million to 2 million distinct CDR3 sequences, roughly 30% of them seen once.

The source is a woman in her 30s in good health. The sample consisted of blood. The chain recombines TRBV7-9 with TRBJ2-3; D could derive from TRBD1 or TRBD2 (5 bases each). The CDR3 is CASSLVRDQYTDTQYF. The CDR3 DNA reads TGTGCCAGCAGCTTAGTCCGGGACCAATACACAGATACGCAGTATTTT.